This T cell receptor beta chain derives from a study of siplizumab effects on memory and regulatory T cells. Study conclusions and caveats: The study found that mappable alloreactive CD4+ clones averaged around 69% Treg-derived with siplizumab and under 35% in controls. To unstimulated subsets, only a minor fraction of alloreactive clones could be mapped. Memory cells seemed less diverse than naive T cells, which also seemed major contributors to the alloresponse.

Between the trimmed V and J ends, which lost 5 bases and 2 bases, there was a span of 10 bases. The CDR3 is 15 amino acids. Germline V CDR1 and CDR2: PRHDT, FYEKMQ (reference sequence). As to this clone: Its target is not known.

Method: immunoSEQ multiplex PCR; TCRdb's copy keeps in-frame clones and lacks some. The sample lists approximately 84,000 clones, over 90% occurring once. The sequencing sample was made of CD8+ T cells sorted from blood. J is TRBJ2-6 and V is TRBV13; tentatively, D is TRBD1 (7 bases). The source is a human donor in good health. DNA of the CDR3: TGTGCCAGCAGCACCAGGGGGGCTGGGGCCAACGTCCTGACTTTC. Its translation: CASSTRGAGANVLTF.